This T cell receptor beta chain was recorded in a study of T cell responses to AZD1222 COVID-19 vaccine. Study-wide context: It was second doses at about 4 or about 12 weeks that were pooled.

Overall study results and limits: Most donors were white British and more were female, and clonal diversity was possibly underestimated.

TCRdb's copy holds only in-frame clones and misses some; the assay was immunoSEQ multiplex PCR. The data show 100,000 to 150,000 clones, with around 84% seen just once and under 25% held by the top ten. This clone has a single count. Its target is not known. The V and J ends lost 5 bases and 0 bases, in that order; junction bases with no gene match: 18. The CDR3 is 19 residues long. CDR1 and CDR2 (germline): SGHVS, FNYEAQ. This TCR was recovered from an adult in good health. This specimen was peripheral blood, taken on day 0 of AZD1222 vaccination. The V gene is TRBV7-6, the J gene TRBJ2-5, with TRBD1 identical over 7 bases. CDR3 sequence (DNA): TGTGCCAGCAGCCCCGGGACAGTCCTCGTTTCAGATAACCAAGAGACCCAGTACTTC. Its protein is CASSPGTVLVSDNQETQYF.